This T cell receptor (beta chain) was observed in a study of T cell responses to AZD1222 COVID-19 vaccine. Regarding this clone: Its cognate antigen is unknown.

TCRdb keeps only in-frame clones here, not all; method: immunoSEQ multiplex PCR. There are 150,000 to 200,000 clones in the sample; 85% to 95% occur only once, and approximately 1% lies in the top ten. General study results and limits: With dominance at 160-218 and 743-854, vaccine-associated CD4 TCRs spanned spike. A reported finding is that nearly half of spike-specific TCRs target unmutated variant regions.

The sample in question was peripheral blood, obtained 28 days after the second AZD1222 dose. The TCR sequence derives from an adult who received the AZD1222 COVID-19 vaccine.

As DNA, the CDR3 is TGTGCCAGCGGTACCTACAATGAGCAGTTCTTC. Translation: CASGTYNEQFF. The chain links TRBV12-3 or TRBV12-4 to TRBJ2-1, with D hard to call. Trimming took 8 bases from V and 2 from J, leaving 4 bases between them. The CDR3 runs 11 residues.